This entry concerns a single T cell receptor (beta chain). Antigen unknown. A read error may explain this, as a much larger clone is one base away. These data originate in a study of regulatory T cells in long-lasting Graves disease. Study-wide points: Reduced TCR diversity was observed in persistent Graves' patients versus newly diagnosed patients.

As for time point: newly diagnosed GD, antithyroid drugs for less than 3 months. With RNA extracted from PBMCs as input, the TCR library was made. V trimming: 3 bases; J trimming: 9 bases; junction bases outside the gene matches: 14. The CDR3 spans 16 residues. CDR1 and CDR2 from the germline V gene are SGHRS and YFSETQ. Construction of the TCR beta libraries employed iRepertoire HTBI primers in conjunction with Arm-PCR of CDR3 regions. TCRdb processed the multiplex PCR reads anew with MiXCR; each CDR3 protein has one entry. In the table there are 250,000 or so distinct CDR3 sequences, roughly 18% of which are singletons. Another study also made use of these data, one on T cells in Graves' hyperthyroidism and ophthalmopathy.

The V gene is TRBV5-1, the J gene TRBJ2-1, with TRBD2 matching 8 bases. This receptor was obtained from a woman in her 30s with Graves disease. This sample comprised peripheral blood mononuclear cells (PBMCs), obtained at new diagnosis, from a patient treated with antithyroid drugs. The DNA for the CDR3 is TGCGCCAGCAGCTCCGGAATAGCGGGGTTTGGGAGTGAGCAGTTCTTC. Its translation is CASSSGIAGFGSEQFF.